Each of the 20 T cell receptor beta chains below was sequenced from the same sample in a study of naive and memory T cell subsets (TCRdb year 2017). Beyond this particular receptor, the publication reports: Naive repertoires, especially CD8, contained a few larger clonotypes, possibly memory cells re-expressing CD45RA.

No antigen has been identified for these receptors. Library method: UMI-ligation and nested PCR. TCRdb names Illumina MiSeq as the instrument used. An equimolar mix of two oligonucleotides covering both TRBC1 and TRBC2 was used as the beta constant-region primer. Four rounds of PCR were used to amplify ligated cDNA, with nested alpha and beta constant-region primers being used together with the SP2 primer. Using fastp trimming at Q25 and MiXCR clonotype assembly, TCRdb reanalyzed the public sequencing data and kept in-frame beta chains. Rows with a matching CDR3 protein are joined into one entry that keeps the most common DNA and genes. Within this sample are 120,000 to 150,000 distinct CDR3 sequences, with roughly 20% of them counted one time only. The ten top clones hold around 0.11% of the sample. Specimen: naive CD4+ T cells from blood. Per the publication, the cell subset or site label means: naive T cells, CD45RA high CD27+. Source of these receptors: a human donor in good health.

This clonotype was found a few times. This chain uses TRBV7-3 with TRBJ2-2; TRBD2 agrees at 9 bases. J gave up 1 base and V 5 bases, and 8 bases lay outside the gene matches. Germline CDR1 is SGHTA and CDR2 is FQGTGA. The CDR3 has 17 amino acids. This CDR3 reads CASSLFNSGGNTGELFF. DNA of the CDR3: TGTGCCAGCAGCCTCTTCAATAGCGGGGGGAACACCGGGGAGCTGTTTTTT.

This clonotype was seen only a few times. The genes are TRBV6-1 and TRBJ2-2, with 7 nucleotides matching TRBD1. V shed 4 bases and J 0 bases; nucleotides not matched to a gene: 8. Germline lookup yields CDR1 MNHNS and CDR2 SASEGT. The CDR3 covers 17 residues. Here the CDR3 reads CASSAFFTGANTGELFF. The CDR3 DNA sequence: TGTGCCAGCAGTGCCTTCTTCACAGGGGCGAACACCGGGGAGCTGTTTTTT.

Many counts were recorded for this clonotype. This chain joins TRBV20-1 and TRBJ2-1; D possibly corresponds to TRBD1 (5 bases). The CDR3 sequence is 14 residues long. In germline, CDR1 is DFQATT, CDR2 SNEGSKA (reference sequence). With 6 bases removed from V and 5 bases from J, the gap between germline ends came to 17 bases. CDR3 protein: CSADTGIINNEQFF. The CDR3 DNA follows: TGCAGTGCCGACACAGGAATAATCAACAATGAGCAGTTCTTC.

This clonotype has a handful of counts. The chain is built from TRBV4-3 and TRBJ2-7; D is ambiguous. Per germline, CDR1 LGHNA and CDR2 YSLEER. The length of the CDR3 is 14 residues. V was cut by 0 bases and J by 2 bases, with 8 bases left in between. The DNA for the CDR3 is TGCGCCAGCAGCCAAGATTCACCCCCCTACGAGCAGTACTTC. This translates into CASSQDSPPYEQYF.

This chain joins TRBV6-6 and TRBJ2-7; D might be TRBD1 (5 bases). CDR3 length: 14 residues. The ends were cut back, 0 bases at V and 3 bases at J, with 9 bases in the middle. From germline, CDR1 is MNHNY and CDR2 SVGAGI (reference sequence). The CDR3 DNA reads TGTGCCAGCAGTTACTCTGACAGTCTCTACGAGCAGTACTTC. Amino acid sequence: CASSYSDSLYEQYF.

The sample holds a few counts of this clonotype. The chain links TRBV7-8 to TRBJ1-1; 8 nucleotides agree with TRBD1. The CDR3 is 14 amino acids. Germline V gives CDR1 SGHVS, CDR2 FQNEAQ. V dropped 6 bases and J dropped 0; count of bases not matched to a gene: 3. CDR3 loop: CASSPDRVNTEAFF. The CDR3 nucleotides are TGTGCCAGCAGTCCGGACAGGGTGAACACTGAAGCTTTCTTT.

The rearrangement links TRBV6-5 to TRBJ1-2; no clear D. Looked up from germline, CDR1 is MNHEY and CDR2 is SVGAGI. The CDR3 loop spans 14 amino acids. V was cut by 2 bases and J by 5 bases, with 12 bases left in between. This CDR3 is CASSYRSTLYGYTF. CDR3 nucleotides: TGTGCCAGCAGTTACCGGTCCACGCTATATGGCTACACCTTC.

There are a few counts of this clonotype. This sequence joins TRBV20-1 and TRBJ2-1; 7 bases are shared with TRBD2. The CDR3 has 15 amino acids. J was trimmed by 1 base and V by 4 bases; bases with no gene match: 7. Germline-derived CDR1 and CDR2 are DFQATT and SNEGSKA (reference sequence). CDR3 coding DNA: TGCAGTGCTACCGGGGGGAGTGGTTCCTACAATGAGCAGTTCTTC. Translation gives CSATGGSGSYNEQFF.

The V and J genes are TRBV6-5 and TRBJ1-5, with D uncertain. The V and J ends lost 6 bases and 0 bases respectively, with 6 bases between them. The CDR3 spans 13 residues. CDR1 is MNHEY, CDR2 SVGAGI, per germline. The chain's CDR3 is CASSQDSNQPQHF. The CDR3 DNA follows: TGTGCCAGCAGCCAGGATAGCAATCAGCCCCAGCATTTT.

As regards this clonotype: A clone one base away is much larger, so this may be a read error. The chain couples TRBV20-1 to TRBJ2-7, with D perhaps TRBD2 (5 bases). Germline CDR1 reads DFQATT; CDR2 reads SNEGSKA (reference sequence). V was pared by 5 bases and J by 6 bases, with 26 bases between. This CDR3 is 16 amino acids long. The CDR3 loop is CSAFKSLTLAHCEQYF. CDR3 in DNA: TGCAGTGCTTTCAAAAGCCTAACCCTAGCCCACTGCGAGCAGTACTTC.

Many counts were recorded for this clonotype. CDR3 nucleotides: TGCAGTGCTAGCGGGAGGAATTCCTACAATGAGCAGTTCTTC. This sequence encodes CSASGRNSYNEQFF. The genes are TRBV20-1 and TRBJ2-1, with 7 bases that match TRBD2. The CDR3 sequence is 14 residues long. Unmatched junction bases numbered 3, after V lost 3 bases and J lost 1 base. Germline CDR1 DFQATT, CDR2 SNEGSKA (reference sequence).

Many counts were recorded for this clonotype. The genes are TRBV5-4 and TRBJ2-3, with a tentative D call TRBD2 (6 bases). Germline V gene lookup returns CDR1 SGHNT and CDR2 YYREEE (reference sequence). The V and J ends lost 4 bases and 3 bases respectively, with 15 bases between them. The CDR3 consists of 15 residues. The CDR3 DNA follows: TGTGCCAGCAGCGGAATCTGGGAGGAGACAGATACGCAGTATTTT. It translates to CASSGIWEETDTQYF.

The chain recombines TRBV10-3 with TRBJ1-4; D gene unclear. Trimming took 2 bases from V and 2 from J, leaving 6 bases between them. Germline assignment: CDR1 ENHRY and CDR2 SYGVKD. The CDR3 contains 14 residues. CDR3 residues: CAISEGDTNEKLFF. The CDR3 DNA is TGTGCCATCAGTGAGGGGGATACTAATGAAAAACTGTTTTTT.

This clonotype was observed at least ten times. The chain joins TRBV24-1 to TRBJ2-1; 13 positions match TRBD2. The CDR3 length is 15 residues. After removal of 8 bases from V and 6 bases from J, the junction contained 6 bases not matched to a gene. Looked up from germline, CDR1 is KGHDR and CDR2 is SFDVKD. DNA of the CDR3: TGTGCCACCACACCGGGACTAGCGGGATCCAATGAGCAGTTCTTC. Protein sequence: CATTPGLAGSNEQFF.

This clonotype has ten or more counts. The chain uses TRBV29-1 and TRBJ2-3; TRBD2 matches 9 bases. The CDR3 covers 14 residues. Trimming cost V 2 bases and J 2 bases; bases outside gene matches: 2. Germline CDR1 reads SQVTM; CDR2 reads ANQGSEA. The CDR3 loop is CSVEPSGITDTQYF. The CDR3 nucleotides are TGCAGCGTTGAACCTAGCGGGATCACAGATACGCAGTATTTT.

Written as DNA, the CDR3 is TGTGCCAGCAGTTACTCTCAGGGGAAATTAGTGAACACTGAAGCTTTCTTT. It translates to CASSYSQGKLVNTEAFF. The chain uses TRBV6-2 or TRBV6-3 and TRBJ1-1; perhaps TRBD1 as D (6 bases). Germline loops: CDR1 MNHEY, CDR2 SVGEGT. Trimming cost V 0 bases and J 0 bases, with 14 bases left between them. CDR3 size: 17 residues.

This clonotype was observed a few times. J is TRBJ1-1 and V is TRBV12-3 or TRBV12-4; 7 positions match TRBD1. The CDR3 extends over 14 amino acids. V lost 6 bases, J lost 5 bases, and 9 bases stayed unmatched. This chain's CDR3 is CASSVRGGQTEAFF. As DNA, the CDR3 is TGTGCCAGCAGCGTCAGGGGGGGACAGACTGAAGCTTTCTTT.

V usage is TRBV28 and J usage is TRBJ1-2; TRBD1 aligns across 8 bases. CDR1 is MDHEN and CDR2 is SYDVKM in the germline V gene. Losses at the gene ends were 6 bases for V and 0 bases for J; bases not matched to a gene: 6. This CDR3 has 15 residues. The CDR3 protein is CASRPGTGTNYGYTF. The DNA for the CDR3 is TGTGCCAGCAGGCCCGGGACAGGAACTAACTATGGCTACACCTTC.

This clonotype has only a few counts. The chain joins TRBV5-5 to TRBJ2-7; D is unclear. In germline, CDR1 is SGHKS, CDR2 YYEKEE (reference sequence). Deletions cut 4 bases from V and 6 bases from J, with 8 bases between. There are 11 residues in the CDR3. The CDR3 DNA follows: TGTGCCAGCAGCGCCTCAGGCGAGCAGTACTTC. Translated, it gives CASSASGEQYF.

The rearrangement joins TRBV28 to TRBJ1-2; 8 bases map to TRBD1. CDR1 and CDR2 (germline): MDHEN, SYDVKM. The length of the CDR3 is 17 residues. With 8 bases clipped from V and 2 bases from J, the junction kept 16 bases outside the gene matches. The CDR3 coding sequence is TGTGCCAGCTCGGACCGGACAGGGTTCGTACGCAACTATGGCTACACCTTC. This translates into CASSDRTGFVRNYGYTF.